A selection of T cell receptor beta chains follows, all from one sample in a study of human T cells and chemical hapten exposure. One entry per CDR3 protein results from TCRdb running MiXCR on the 5' RACE reads. The sample lists about 81,000 distinct CDR3 sequences, 7% to 8% seen once, with 2% to 2.5% in the top ten. These receptors all stem from a male donor in good health. Both conserved end residues are part of each CDR3. Each record gives: clone size, V gene, J gene, D gene, CDR3 protein, CDR3 DNA. D genes are given only for firm matches. Where a row states a size, it is once, few, many or the class of an expanded clone; other rows omit it.

clone size: many
V gene: TRBV20-1
J gene: TRBJ2-7
D gene: -
CDR3 protein: CSARASLGEQYF
CDR3 DNA: TGCAGTGCTAGGGCTAGCTTGGGCGAGCAGTACTTC

clone size: -
V gene: TRBV4-2
J gene: TRBJ2-1
D gene: -
CDR3 protein: CASSQAHAGEWDEQFF
CDR3 DNA: TGTGCCAGCAGCCAAGCCCACGCCGGGGAATGGGATGAGCAGTTCTTC

clone size: few
V gene: TRBV10-3
J gene: TRBJ2-3
D gene: -
CDR3 protein: CAISPGLGPTDTQYF
CDR3 DNA: TGTGCCATCAGTCCGGGCCTAGGCCCCACAGATACGCAGTATTTT

clone size: many
V gene: TRBV18
J gene: TRBJ1-3
D gene: -
CDR3 protein: CASLQGNTIYF
CDR3 DNA: TGTGCCAGCTTACAGGGAAACACCATATATTTT

clone size: -
V gene: TRBV7-2
J gene: TRBJ1-1
D gene: -
CDR3 protein: CASSQRGGREAEAFF
CDR3 DNA: TGTGCCAGCAGCCAACGCGGGGGCAGGGAGGCTGAAGCTTTCTTT

clone size: few
V gene: TRBV29-1
J gene: TRBJ1-1
D gene: -
CDR3 protein: CSVLIALNTEAFF
CDR3 DNA: TGCAGCGTCCTTATTGCCTTGAACACTGAAGCTTTCTTT

clone size: few
V gene: TRBV25-1
J gene: TRBJ1-5
D gene: -
CDR3 protein: CASSEYRFNQPQHF
CDR3 DNA: TGTGCCAGCAGTGAATACAGGTTCAATCAGCCCCAGCATTTT

clone size: -
V gene: TRBV25-1
J gene: TRBJ1-5
D gene: -
CDR3 protein: CASSGGGPQPQHF
CDR3 DNA: TGTGCCAGCAGTGGTGGAGGGCCTCAGCCCCAGCATTTT

clone size: few
V gene: TRBV6-5
J gene: TRBJ1-6
D gene: -
CDR3 protein: CASSYGQINSPLHF
CDR3 DNA: TGTGCCAGCAGTTACGGGCAGATTAATTCACCCCTCCACTTT

clone size: few
V gene: TRBV5-1
J gene: TRBJ1-1
D gene: -
CDR3 protein: CASSQIEGEAFF
CDR3 DNA: TGCGCCAGCAGCCAGATAGAGGGCGAAGCTTTCTTT

clone size: many
V gene: TRBV12-3/TRBV12-4
J gene: TRBJ2-7
D gene: -
CDR3 protein: CASSLGQTSSYEQYF
CDR3 DNA: TGTGCCAGCAGTTTAGGACAGACCAGCTCCTACGAGCAGTACTTC

clone size: -
V gene: TRBV4-2
J gene: TRBJ1-2
D gene: -
CDR3 protein: CASSPIPRDANYGDTF
CDR3 DNA: TGTGCCAGCAGCCCGATACCCCGGGATGCTAACTATGGCGACACCTTC

clone size: few
V gene: TRBV5-1
J gene: TRBJ2-2
D gene: -
CDR3 protein: CASSLSAPTGELFF
CDR3 DNA: TGCGCCAGCAGCTTAAGTGCTCCCACCGGGGAGCTGTTTTTT

clone size: few
V gene: TRBV7-2
J gene: TRBJ1-2
D gene: -
CDR3 protein: CASSSTGYGYTF
CDR3 DNA: TGTGCCAGCAGCTCGACAGGCTATGGCTACACCTTC

clone size: -
V gene: TRBV29-1
J gene: TRBJ2-2
D gene: -
CDR3 protein: CSVELGDSNTGELFF
CDR3 DNA: TGCAGCGTTGAATTAGGAGACTCCAACACCGGGGAGCTGTTTTTT

clone size: few
V gene: TRBV11-2
J gene: TRBJ1-3
D gene: -
CDR3 protein: CASSLGRSLSGNTIYF
CDR3 DNA: TGTGCCAGCAGCTTAGGTCGCAGCCTATCTGGAAACACCATATATTTT

clone size: few
V gene: TRBV27
J gene: TRBJ2-3
D gene: TRBD1
CDR3 protein: CASSFLESVGRGQSGTDTQYF
CDR3 DNA: TGTGCCAGCAGCTTCCTCGAATCTGTGGGCAGGGGGCAATCTGGCACAGATACGCAGTATTTT

clone size: -
V gene: TRBV12-3/TRBV12-4
J gene: TRBJ1-1
D gene: TRBD1
CDR3 protein: CASRKTGSNTEAFF
CDR3 DNA: TGTGCCAGCAGAAAGACAGGGTCCAACACTGAAGCTTTCTTT

clone size: -
V gene: TRBV5-6
J gene: TRBJ2-7
D gene: -
CDR3 protein: CASSPGFGSRSYEQYF
CDR3 DNA: TGTGCCAGCAGCCCTGGATTCGGGAGTAGAAGCTACGAGCAGTACTTC

clone size: many
V gene: TRBV10-3
J gene: TRBJ2-7
D gene: -
CDR3 protein: CAISERGYEQYF
CDR3 DNA: TGTGCCATCAGTGAGCGGGGCTACGAGCAGTACTTC

clone size: -
V gene: TRBV29-1
J gene: TRBJ2-1
D gene: TRBD2
CDR3 protein: CSATLTSGSMSSYNEQFF
CDR3 DNA: TGCAGCGCCACTCTGACTAGCGGGTCCATGAGCTCCTACAATGAGCAGTTCTTC

clone size: -
V gene: TRBV12-3/TRBV12-4
J gene: TRBJ2-7
D gene: TRBD1
CDR3 protein: CASSRTGPYEQYF
CDR3 DNA: TGTGCCAGCAGTCGGACAGGGCCCTACGAGCAGTACTTC

clone size: -
V gene: TRBV29-1
J gene: TRBJ2-3
D gene: -
CDR3 protein: CSVERDLGVQYF
CDR3 DNA: TGCAGCGTTGAACGGGACCTGGGGGTGCAGTATTTT

clone size: many
V gene: TRBV19
J gene: TRBJ1-5
D gene: -
CDR3 protein: CASSIDWWRSNQPQHF
CDR3 DNA: TGTGCCAGTAGTATTGATTGGTGGCGGTCCAATCAGCCCCAGCATTTT